The rows below give T cell receptor beta chains drawn from one sample of a study of CD8 T cells in ankylosing spondylitis. TCRdb analysed the 5' RACE reads with MiXCR anew, one entry per CDR3 protein. The sample consists of about 480,000 distinct CDR3 sequences, 15% to 20% of them appearing once. Sequenced material: blood, either unsorted or a sorted T cell fraction (not recorded which). The receptors come from a male donor with ankylosing spondylitis. The CDR3 runs from the conserved cysteine through the conserved F or W. D genes are given only for firm matches. Clone size is given for some rows only: seen once, a few or many times, or a class if the clone is expanded.

clone size	D gene	J gene	V gene	CDR3 DNA	CDR3 protein
many	NA	TRBJ1-6	TRBV5-1	TGCGCCAGCGCCGAGTCGGACAGAGGAAATTCACCCCTCCACTTT	CASAESDRGNSPLHF
many	TRBD2	TRBJ2-5	TRBV30	TGTGCCCGGGGGGGCCAGGGCAGAGAGACCCAGTACTTC	CARGGQGRETQYF
NA	NA	TRBJ2-3	TRBV29-1	TGCAGCGTTGCAGGGCCCACAGATACGCAGTATTTT	CSVAGPTDTQYF
few	NA	TRBJ1-1	TRBV20-1	TGCAGTGCTAAGGCAGGGGACACTGAAGCTTTCTTT	CSAKAGDTEAFF
NA	NA	TRBJ1-5	TRBV7-2	TGTGCCAGCAGCTTAGACCTGCGCCCGGGCAATCAGCCCCAGCATTTT	CASSLDLRPGNQPQHF
few	NA	TRBJ1-1	TRBV5-6	TGTGCCAGCAGCCGGGGGGGGGATGAAGCTTTCTTT	CASSRGGDEAFF
many	NA	TRBJ1-1	TRBV5-6	TGTGCCAGCAACCCCCTTAGACAGTTGAACACTGAAGCTTTCTTT	CASNPLRQLNTEAFF
NA	NA	TRBJ2-1	TRBV4-1	TGCGCCAGCAGCGGGGGGGCTGGCGGGACTAATGAGCAGTTCTTC	CASSGGAGGTNEQFF
few	TRBD2	TRBJ2-3	TRBV20-1	TGCAGTGCTGTGACTAGCGGTAGCACAGATACGCAGTATTTT	CSAVTSGSTDTQYF
NA	TRBD1	TRBJ1-2	TRBV5-8	TGTGCCAGCAGCAAAAGACAGGGAGCTAACTATGGCTACACCTTC	CASSKRQGANYGYTF
NA	NA	TRBJ1-1	TRBV29-1	TGCAGCGTTGAGAGTGGAGGGGATGAAGCTTTCTTT	CSVESGGDEAFF
NA	TRBD2	TRBJ2-1	TRBV5-4	TGTGCCAGCAGCCCCTCCGGGACTAGCGGCTACAATGAGCAGTTCTTC	CASSPSGTSGYNEQFF
few	TRBD1	TRBJ2-1	TRBV15	TGTGCCACCAGCAGAGATGGGGGACAGGCCCCTTTCTACAATGAGCAGTTCTTC	CATSRDGGQAPFYNEQFF
few	NA	TRBJ2-7	TRBV7-2	TGTGCCAGCAGCCCCTCAGTGGGGTCCTACGAGCAGTACTTC	CASSPSVGSYEQYF
few	NA	TRBJ2-5	TRBV20-1	TGCAGTGCTAGAGATGGGGGTCTAGAGACCCAGTACTTC	CSARDGGLETQYF
NA	TRBD1	TRBJ2-3	TRBV4-3	TGCGCCAGCAGCCCGGGGGACAGGGGAATAGATACGCAGTATTTT	CASSPGDRGIDTQYF
NA	NA	TRBJ2-7	TRBV7-6	TGTGCCAGCAGCCACAGCCAGACTGAGTTTGGGGGAGAGCAGTACTTC	CASSHSQTEFGGEQYF
NA	NA	TRBJ2-3	TRBV7-3	TGTGCCAGCAGAATAAGCACAGATACGCAGTATTTT	CASRISTDTQYF
NA	TRBD1	TRBJ2-7	TRBV15	TGTGCCACCAGCAGAGATCGAGGACAGGGCTACGAGCAGTACTTC	CATSRDRGQGYEQYF
NA	TRBD2	TRBJ2-1	TRBV4-3	TGCGCCAGCAGCCGTGTGGGGCTAGCGGGAAATGAGCAGTTCTTC	CASSRVGLAGNEQFF
few	TRBD1	TRBJ1-2	TRBV27	TGTGCCAGCAGTTTTAGGGCCAGGACAGGACCTAACTATGGCTACACCTTC	CASSFRARTGPNYGYTF
NA	NA	TRBJ2-3	TRBV20-1	TGCAGTGCTTCCCCGGGACGGATTTTT	CSASPGRIF
NA	NA	TRBJ1-5	TRBV20-1	TGCAGTGCTAGGACCCCCACCCCGGAGAATCAGCCCCAGCATTTT	CSARTPTPENQPQHF
few	NA	TRBJ2-3	TRBV24-1	TGTGCCACCAGTGATTTGGTCGGACGCACAGATACGCAGTATTTT	CATSDLVGRTDTQYF
NA	NA	TRBJ1-4	TRBV20-1	TGCAGTGCTACCAGAAGTCCGAATGAAAAACTGTTTTTT	CSATRSPNEKLFF
few	NA	TRBJ1-2	TRBV20-1	TGCAGTGCTAGTATAAGGGAATGGAACTATGGCTACACCTTC	CSASIREWNYGYTF
few	NA	TRBJ2-5	TRBV27	TGTGCCAGCAGACCAAGATGGGAGGCCCCCATGGAGACCCAGTACTTC	CASRPRWEAPMETQYF
NA	NA	TRBJ1-6	TRBV6-1	TGTGCCAGCAGCCGCCAGGGGACAAGCTTTAATTCACCCCTCCACTTT	CASSRQGTSFNSPLHF
few	TRBD2	TRBJ2-7	TRBV20-1	TGCAGTGCTAGGCAGGCGGGGGACCCCTACGAGCAGTACTTC	CSARQAGDPYEQYF
many	NA	TRBJ2-3	TRBV12-3/TRBV12-4	TGTGCCAGCAGTTCCCGCACAGATACGCAGTATTTT	CASSSRTDTQYF
NA	TRBD2	TRBJ2-1	TRBV4-2	TGTGCCAGCAACCGGGAGGACACATCCTACAATGAGCAGTTCTTC	CASNREDTSYNEQFF
NA	TRBD2	TRBJ2-1	TRBV9	TGTGCCAGCAGCGTAGGGGCTAGCGGGTACAATGAGCAGTTCTTC	CASSVGASGYNEQFF
NA	TRBD2	TRBJ2-2	TRBV20-1	TGCAGTGCCAGGCGAGCTAGCGGGGGTAAAACGGGGACCGGGGAGCTGTTTTTT	CSARRASGGKTGTGELFF
NA	TRBD2	TRBJ2-1	TRBV20-1	TGCAGTGCTAGGGAGCTAGCGGGAGGGCTTTCCTACAATGAGCAGTTCTTC	CSARELAGGLSYNEQFF
few	TRBD2	TRBJ2-1	TRBV7-3	TGTGCCAGCAGCTTAACCGGGACTACTATCTACAATGAGCAGTTCTTC	CASSLTGTTIYNEQFF
few	NA	TRBJ1-5	TRBV4-1	TGCGCCAGCAGCCAAACAGGGTTAAATCAGCCCCAGCATTTT	CASSQTGLNQPQHF
NA	TRBD2	TRBJ2-3	TRBV11-2	TGTGCCAGCAGCTTGAAGGGGAGCGGGAGTCTGACAGATACGCAGTATTTT	CASSLKGSGSLTDTQYF
NA	NA	TRBJ1-1	TRBV6-5	TGTGCCAGCAGTTACGAGAGGACGTCCTGGAACACTGAAGCTTTCTTT	CASSYERTSWNTEAFF
few	NA	TRBJ2-1	TRBV7-3	TGTGCCAGCAGCTTCGTCGGTAGGAACAATGAGCAGTTCTTC	CASSFVGRNNEQFF
many	NA	TRBJ2-1	TRBV29-1	TGCAGCGTTGAAAGGCTCTCCAGCTCCTACAATGAGCAGTTCTTC	CSVERLSSSYNEQFF
NA	NA	TRBJ2-1	TRBV20-1	TGCAGTGCCCGGGACTTGAGCTCCTACAATGAGCAGTTCTTC	CSARDLSSYNEQFF
NA	TRBD2	TRBJ2-1	TRBV7-2	TGTGCCAGCGGGCGTGGGGGGGACTCCTACAATGAGCAGTTCTTC	CASGRGGDSYNEQFF
NA	TRBD1	TRBJ1-2	TRBV11-2	TGTGCCAGCAGCTTAGGTTCGACGGGACAGGGGGTCGGCTTTGGCTACACCTTC	CASSLGSTGQGVGFGYTF
few	NA	TRBJ2-7	TRBV7-8	TGTGCCAGCAGCTTAGCGACTCCAGGGGTCGAGCAGTACTTC	CASSLATPGVEQYF
NA	NA	TRBJ2-7	TRBV2	TGTGCCAGCAGCCCGGACAGACACCTCGAGCAGTACTTC	CASSPDRHLEQYF
NA	NA	TRBJ1-1	TRBV12-3/TRBV12-4	TGTGCCAGCAGTTTTTTGTTCCGCATGAACACTGAAGCTTTCTTT	CASSFLFRMNTEAFF
few	NA	TRBJ1-6	TRBV4-1	TGCGCCAGCAGCCAGTCCAGACCAGCCAATAATTCACCCCTCCACTTT	CASSQSRPANNSPLHF
many	NA	TRBJ2-4	TRBV10-3	TGTGCCATCAGTGAGTTCCGCGAAAACATTCAGTACTTC	CAISEFRENIQYF
NA	TRBD1	TRBJ1-6	TRBV20-1	TGCAGTGCTAGAGGTGGGACAGACTTCACGAGATCACCCCTCCACTTT	CSARGGTDFTRSPLHF
few	NA	TRBJ1-3	TRBV3-1	TGTGCCAGCAGCCAAAGTCAGTCTGGAAACACCATATATTTT	CASSQSQSGNTIYF
NA	NA	TRBJ1-2	TRBV18	TGTGCCAGCTCAGCAACAGGGAACTGGGCTAACTATGGCTACACCTTC	CASSATGNWANYGYTF
NA	NA	TRBJ1-2	TRBV5-6	TGTGCCAGCAGCCAACAGGGTATCGATGGCTACACCTTC	CASSQQGIDGYTF
NA	NA	TRBJ1-1	TRBV7-9	TGTGCCAGCCTTAAGACAGGAGGAAGGGTTGAAGCTTTCTTT	CASLKTGGRVEAFF
NA	TRBD2	TRBJ2-1	TRBV5-5	TGTGCCAGCAGCTCGGGACTAGCGGAGAGGGAGTTCTTC	CASSSGLAEREFF